A selection of T cell receptor beta chains follows, all from one sample in a study of blood T cells in healthy people across ages. TCRdb redid the calling of the 5' RACE reads with MiXCR, one entry per CDR3 protein. The data hold hundreds of thousands of distinct CDR3 sequences, with more than 40% observed a single time. The sample comprised blood. These receptors originate from a woman aged 55-70 years in good health. CDR3s include the opening cysteine and the closing phenylalanine or tryptophan. A D gene is named only where the DNA matches it firmly. A row's size may be missing; if present it is once, few, many or a size class.

v_gene	j_gene	abundance	d_gene	CDR3aa	CDR3nt
TRBV28	TRBJ2-3	.	TRBD2	CASSSPTYNGRGTDTQYF	TGTGCCAGCAGTTCTCCTACCTATAACGGGAGGGGCACAGATACGCAGTATTTT
TRBV7-9	TRBJ2-5	.	.	CASSLAASFQETQYF	TGTGCCAGCAGCTTAGCGGCTAGCTTCCAAGAGACCCAGTACTTC
TRBV5-6	TRBJ2-7	.	TRBD2	CASSPDGLAGVRDEQYF	TGTGCCAGCAGCCCGGACGGACTAGCGGGAGTTCGAGACGAGCAGTACTTC
TRBV20-1	TRBJ2-7	few	.	CSARDLPGSGEQYF	TGCAGTGCTCGGGACCTACCGGGGTCAGGCGAGCAGTACTTC
TRBV6-2/TRBV6-3	TRBJ2-1	.	TRBD2	CASAGYGEQFF	TGTGCCTCAGCGGGATACGGGGAGCAGTTCTTC
TRBV7-9	TRBJ2-7	few	.	CASSPLRDIVDEQYF	TGTGCCAGCAGCCCACTCCGGGACATAGTCGACGAGCAGTACTTC
TRBV20-1	TRBJ2-3	.	.	CSARVSARVSDTQYF	TGCAGTGCTAGAGTTAGTGCGCGGGTGTCAGATACGCAGTATTTT
TRBV3-1	TRBJ2-4	.	TRBD1	CASSHGTGPAKNIQYF	TGTGCCAGCAGCCACGGGACAGGGCCAGCCAAAAACATTCAGTACTTC
TRBV7-3	TRBJ1-6	.	TRBD1	CASSSTGQGSPLHF	TGTGCCAGCAGCTCAACGGGACAGGGATCACCCCTCCACTTT
TRBV18	TRBJ2-5	.	.	CASSPDDTLETQYF	TGTGCCAGCTCACCTGATGACACCCTAGAGACCCAGTACTTC
TRBV5-1	TRBJ2-7	.	.	CASSVRVAYEQYF	TGCGCCAGCAGTGTGAGGGTCGCCTACGAGCAGTACTTC
TRBV7-2	TRBJ1-2	.	TRBD1	CASSRGTAAFYGYTF	TGTGCCAGCAGCCGAGGGACAGCGGCCTTCTATGGCTACACCTTC
TRBV12-3/TRBV12-4	TRBJ2-5	.	TRBD1	CASSYRDRETQYF	TGTGCCAGCAGCTACCGGGACAGAGAGACCCAGTACTTC
TRBV4-3	TRBJ1-4	.	.	CASSLIPGGPGSEKLFF	TGCGCCAGCAGCCTCATCCCCGGGGGGCCGGGGTCAGAAAAACTGTTTTTT
TRBV5-1	TRBJ1-1	.	TRBD1	CASRTGQGAMNTEAFF	TGCGCCAGCAGAACGGGACAGGGGGCGATGAACACTGAAGCTTTCTTT
TRBV18	TRBJ2-5	.	.	CASSPIAEETQYF	TGTGCCAGCTCACCGATAGCGGAAGAGACCCAGTACTTC
TRBV5-1	TRBJ2-2	.	TRBD2	CASSTRLADTGELFF	TGCGCCAGCAGTACGAGACTAGCTGACACCGGGGAGCTGTTTTTT
TRBV6-6	TRBJ2-3	few	TRBD2	CASSYNGRTQYF	TGTGCCAGCAGTTATAACGGGAGGACGCAGTATTTT
TRBV27	TRBJ2-4	.	.	CASSPQRDMYIQYF	TGTGCCAGCAGTCCCCAACGGGACATGTACATTCAGTACTTC
TRBV3-1	TRBJ1-1	.	TRBD1	CASSSQGLRAFF	TGTGCCAGCAGCTCACAGGGGCTGCGAGCTTTCTTT
TRBV20-1	TRBJ2-7	few	.	CSARGSMGEQYF	TGCAGTGCTAGAGGCAGCATGGGCGAGCAGTACTTC
TRBV5-1	TRBJ2-3	few	TRBD2	CASSLGLARSTDTQYF	TGCGCCAGCAGCTTGGGACTAGCGAGAAGCACAGATACGCAGTATTTT
TRBV6-2/TRBV6-3	TRBJ2-5	few	.	CASSYVRARETQYF	TGTGCCAGCAGTTACGTCAGGGCTCGGGAGACCCAGTACTTC
TRBV29-1	TRBJ2-7	many	TRBD1	CSVRTGDNYEQYF	TGCAGCGTTAGGACAGGGGATAACTACGAGCAGTACTTC
TRBV5-1	TRBJ2-1	.	.	CASSADGGSYNEQFF	TGCGCCAGCAGCGCGGACGGCGGCTCCTACAATGAGCAGTTCTTC
TRBV12-3/TRBV12-4	TRBJ2-1	.	.	CASSLPPWGKYNEQFF	TGTGCCAGCAGTTTACCCCCGTGGGGAAAATACAATGAGCAGTTCTTC
TRBV7-9	TRBJ2-7	many	TRBD1	CASSANLGQARYEQYF	TGTGCCAGCAGCGCAAACCTCGGACAGGCGAGATACGAGCAGTACTTC
TRBV12-3/TRBV12-4	TRBJ2-7	few	TRBD2	CASRLAGARLDEQYF	TGTGCCAGCAGATTAGCGGGAGCTCGTTTGGACGAGCAGTACTTC
TRBV6-2/TRBV6-3	TRBJ2-5	.	TRBD2	CATGLAEETQYF	TGTGCCACAGGACTAGCGGAAGAGACCCAGTACTTC
TRBV3-1	TRBJ1-2	.	TRBD1	CASSHREPRDRGNYGYTF	TGTGCCAGCAGCCATCGCGAGCCCCGGGACAGGGGAAACTATGGCTACACCTTC
TRBV11-2	TRBJ2-5	.	TRBD2	CAGSLDPGLAGAVEETQYF	TGTGCCGGCAGCTTAGATCCGGGACTAGCGGGAGCGGTGGAGGAGACCCAGTACTTC
TRBV20-1	TRBJ2-3	.	TRBD1	CSARRDRVTDTQYF	TGCAGTGCTAGAAGGGACAGGGTTACAGATACGCAGTATTTT
TRBV29-1	TRBJ2-1	few	.	CSVDNPTGSYNEQFF	TGCAGCGTTGACAACCCCACGGGCTCCTACAATGAGCAGTTCTTC
TRBV6-2/TRBV6-3	TRBJ2-1	.	TRBD1	CASRQGASYNEQFF	TGTGCCAGCAGACAGGGGGCATCCTACAATGAGCAGTTCTTC
TRBV7-2	TRBJ2-1	many	.	CASRGTDHNEQFF	TGTGCCAGCAGGGGGACGGATCACAATGAGCAGTTCTTC
TRBV6-2/TRBV6-3	TRBJ2-4	few	TRBD2	CASRLAGVAKNIQYF	TGTGCCAGTCGACTAGCAGGCGTAGCCAAAAACATTCAGTACTTC
TRBV6-2/TRBV6-3	TRBJ2-7	.	.	CASSYSRQHYEQYF	TGTGCCAGCAGTTACTCGAGACAGCACTACGAGCAGTACTTC
TRBV15	TRBJ2-3	.	.	CATSRDKVGDTQYF	TGTGCCACCAGCAGAGATAAAGTTGGAGATACGCAGTATTTT
TRBV5-1	TRBJ1-3	.	TRBD1	CASSLQGRDSSGNTIYF	TGCGCCAGCAGCTTACAGGGAAGGGACAGCTCTGGAAACACCATATATTTT
TRBV4-1	TRBJ2-5	.	.	CASSPQGYPQETQYF	TGCGCCAGCAGCCCTCAGGGCTATCCCCAAGAGACCCAGTACTTC
TRBV2	TRBJ1-5	.	TRBD1	CASSDRTGKDQPQHF	TGTGCCAGCAGTGATAGGACAGGGAAGGATCAGCCCCAGCATTTT
TRBV20-1	TRBJ1-2	.	.	CSASRDGANYGYTF	TGCAGTGCTAGTCGGGACGGAGCTAACTATGGCTACACCTTC
TRBV11-2	TRBJ2-3	once	.	CASSLNGAGTHTQYF	TGTGCCAGCAGCTTAAACGGTGCGGGCACCCATACGCAGTATTTT
TRBV20-1	TRBJ2-5	.	TRBD2	CRAREPAGGPYGQYF	TGCAGAGCTAGGGAACCAGCGGGAGGACCCTACGGGCAGTACTTC
TRBV20-1	TRBJ2-7	.	TRBD2	CSARAARGLAMDEQYF	TGCAGTGCTAGAGCTGCTAGAGGACTAGCGATGGATGAGCAGTACTTC
TRBV7-2	TRBJ2-5	few	.	CASSPLGAGPRGETQYF	TGTGCCAGCAGCCCCCTAGGAGCGGGTCCCCGGGGCGAGACCCAGTACTTC
TRBV27	TRBJ2-1	few	.	CASSLSADEQFF	TGTGCCAGCAGTCTTAGCGCCGATGAGCAGTTCTTC
TRBV20-1	TRBJ2-1	.	.	CSARGSRLNEQFF	TGCAGTGCTAGGGGGAGTCGACTCAATGAGCAGTTCTTC
TRBV15	TRBJ2-3	.	TRBD2	CATSRSLMTSGTDTQYF	TGTGCCACCAGCAGATCTTTGATGACTAGCGGCACAGATACGCAGTATTTT
TRBV2	TRBJ2-7	.	.	CASSYAGKQYF	TGTGCCAGCAGCTACGCAGGGAAGCAGTACTTC
TRBV25-1	TRBJ2-3	.	.	CASSEAETSMTQYF	TGTGCCAGCAGTGAAGCCGAGACTAGTATGACGCAGTATTTT
TRBV7-9	TRBJ2-2	.	.	CASSLGQVDTGELFF	TGTGCCAGCAGCTTGGGTCAGGTCGACACCGGGGAGCTGTTTTTT
TRBV12-3/TRBV12-4	TRBJ2-5	many	.	CASSPRGRGETQYF	TGTGCCAGCAGTCCTCGGGGTAGAGGAGAGACCCAGTACTTC
TRBV30	TRBJ2-3	.	.	CAWSVSGTETQYF	TGTGCCTGGAGTGTTTCTGGCACAGAGACGCAGTATTTT
TRBV6-2/TRBV6-3	TRBJ2-7	many	TRBD2	CASTSRTSGSFSYEQYF	TGTGCCAGCACATCCCGGACTAGCGGGAGTTTCTCGTACGAGCAGTACTTC
TRBV9	TRBJ2-5	few	.	CASSVGGQLRETQYF	TGTGCCAGCAGCGTTGGGGGGCAACTTAGGGAAACCCAGTACTTC
TRBV4-3	TRBJ2-7	.	TRBD1	CASSQSLETGGGYEQYF	TGCGCCAGCAGCCAATCCCTCGAGACAGGGGGAGGCTACGAGCAGTACTTC
TRBV7-9	TRBJ2-3	few	.	CASSEVDTQYF	TGTGCCAGCAGTGAAGTAGATACGCAGTATTTT
TRBV2	TRBJ2-1	.	.	CASNLGEWEQFF	TGTGCCAGTAATCTCGGAGAGTGGGAGCAGTTCTTC